This is a list of T cell receptor beta chains from one sample in a study of T cells in Graves' hyperthyroidism and ophthalmopathy. TCRdb reprocessed the multiplex PCR reads with MiXCR, giving one entry per CDR3 protein. The sample lists 450,000 to 600,000 distinct CDR3 sequences, approximately 20% occurring once. What was sequenced was blood. Receptors originate from a man aged 40-49 years with Graves' ophthalmopathy. CDR3s include the opening cysteine and the closing phenylalanine or tryptophan.

cdr3_aa	v_call	j_call
CASRGVTNEQFF	TRBV19	TRBJ2-1
CASSVGFGNTEAFF	TRBV9	TRBJ1-1
CASSLRENTEAFF	TRBV7-9	TRBJ1-1
CASSRPPPGTGEEKLFF	TRBV18	TRBJ1-4
CASIDENSYEQYF	TRBV2	TRBJ2-7
CATSGREISNEQFF	TRBV15	TRBJ2-1
CASSLVRPMNTEAFF	TRBV5-4	TRBJ1-1
CSARGLAGMKETQYF	TRBV20-1	TRBJ2-5
CASSTDRDSSYEQYF	TRBV27	TRBJ2-7
CATSRAAQANYGYTF	TRBV15	TRBJ1-2
CASSLAISEKLFF	TRBV12-3/TRBV12-4	TRBJ1-4
CASSSPTSGRSYNEQFF	TRBV2	TRBJ2-1
CASSLAALAGAYNEQFF	TRBV7-2	TRBJ2-1
CASSLSQGAHEQYF	TRBV7-2	TRBJ2-7
CASSLNGRGGETQYF	TRBV5-6	TRBJ2-5
CATSDRDRAVEQFF	TRBV24-1	TRBJ2-1
CSAATRADTEAFF	TRBV20-1	TRBJ1-1
CSAIRGGYEAFF	TRBV20-1	TRBJ1-1
CASSLGQSQNQPQHF	TRBV5-1	TRBJ1-5
CASSQEGVETQYF	TRBV4-1	TRBJ2-5
CASSPSGGFSDTQYF	TRBV5-1	TRBJ2-3
CASRRNSYEQYF	TRBV28	TRBJ2-7
CASSLQTGNYGYTF	TRBV7-9	TRBJ1-2
CASSLEGGGGADTQYF	TRBV12-3/TRBV12-4	TRBJ2-3
CASRGRGDYGYTF	TRBV2	TRBJ1-2
CASSAFRGPYEQYF	TRBV28	TRBJ2-7
CAWTRLLDTQYF	TRBV30	TRBJ2-3
CASSLAGSRLFF	TRBV11-2	TRBJ2-1